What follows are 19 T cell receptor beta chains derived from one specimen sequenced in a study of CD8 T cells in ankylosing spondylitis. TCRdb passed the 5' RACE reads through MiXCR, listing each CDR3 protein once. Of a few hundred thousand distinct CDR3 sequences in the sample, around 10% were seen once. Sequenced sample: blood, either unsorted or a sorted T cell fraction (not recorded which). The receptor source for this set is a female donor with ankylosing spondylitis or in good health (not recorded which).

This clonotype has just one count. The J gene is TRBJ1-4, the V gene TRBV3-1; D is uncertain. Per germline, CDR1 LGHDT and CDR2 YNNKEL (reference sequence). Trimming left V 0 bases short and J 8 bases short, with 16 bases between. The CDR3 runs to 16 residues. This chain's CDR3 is CASSQESVRRREKLFF. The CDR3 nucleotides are TGTGCCAGCAGCCAAGAATCCGTCAGGCGTCGAGAAAAACTGTTTTTT.

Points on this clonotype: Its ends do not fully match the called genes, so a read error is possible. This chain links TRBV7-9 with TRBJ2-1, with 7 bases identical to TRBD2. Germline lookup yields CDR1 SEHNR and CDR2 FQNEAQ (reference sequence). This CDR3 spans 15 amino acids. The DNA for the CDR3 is TGTGCCAGCAGCTTACTTCTAGCGGCCTACAATGAGCAGCTCTTC. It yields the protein CASSLLLAAYNEQLF. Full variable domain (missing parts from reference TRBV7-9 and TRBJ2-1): DTGVSQNPRHKITKRGQNVTFRCDPISEHNRLYWYRQTLGQGPEFLTYFQNEAQLEKSRLLSDRFSAERPKGSFSTLEIQRTEQGDSAMYLCASSLLLAAYNEQLFGPGTRLTVL.

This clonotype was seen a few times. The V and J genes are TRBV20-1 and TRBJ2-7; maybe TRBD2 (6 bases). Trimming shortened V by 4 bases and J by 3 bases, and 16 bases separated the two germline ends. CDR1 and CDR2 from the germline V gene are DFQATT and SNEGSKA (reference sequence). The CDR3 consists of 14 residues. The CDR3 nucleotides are TGCAGTGCTACTTGGCGGGAAAGAATCTACGAGCAGTACTTC. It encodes CSATWRERIYEQYF.

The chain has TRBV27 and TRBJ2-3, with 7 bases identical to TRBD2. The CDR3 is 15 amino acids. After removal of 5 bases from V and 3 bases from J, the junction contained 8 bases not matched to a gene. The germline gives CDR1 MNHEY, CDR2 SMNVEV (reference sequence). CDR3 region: CASSPGELATDTQYF. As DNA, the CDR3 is TGTGCCAGCAGTCCAGGAGAACTAGCGACAGATACGCAGTATTTT.

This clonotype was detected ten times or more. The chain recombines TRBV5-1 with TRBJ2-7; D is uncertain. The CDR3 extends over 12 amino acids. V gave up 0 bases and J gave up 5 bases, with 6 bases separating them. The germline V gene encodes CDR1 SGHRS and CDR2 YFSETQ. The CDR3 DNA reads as TGCGCCAGCAGCTTGGAACCTAACGAGCAGTACTTC. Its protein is CASSLEPNEQYF.

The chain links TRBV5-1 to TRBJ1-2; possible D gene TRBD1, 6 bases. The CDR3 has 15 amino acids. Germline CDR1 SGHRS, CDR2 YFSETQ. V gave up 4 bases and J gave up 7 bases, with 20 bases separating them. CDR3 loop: CASSRSVQGGGGYTF. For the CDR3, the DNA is TGCGCCAGCAGCCGAAGTGTACAGGGTGGTGGTGGCTACACCTTC.

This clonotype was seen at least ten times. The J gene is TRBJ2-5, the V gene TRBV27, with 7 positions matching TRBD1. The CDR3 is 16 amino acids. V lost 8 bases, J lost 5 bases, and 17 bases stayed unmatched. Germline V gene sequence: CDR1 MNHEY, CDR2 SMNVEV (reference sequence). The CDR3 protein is CASSPARQGPGETQYF. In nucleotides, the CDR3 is TGTGCCAGCTCCCCGGCCCGACAGGGCCCCGGTGAGACCCAGTACTTC.

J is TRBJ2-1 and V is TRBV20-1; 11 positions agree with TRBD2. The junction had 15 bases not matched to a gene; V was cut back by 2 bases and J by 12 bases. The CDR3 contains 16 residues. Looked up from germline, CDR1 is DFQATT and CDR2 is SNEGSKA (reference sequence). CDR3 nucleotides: TGCAGTGCTAGAAAAGATGGGACTAGCGGTTACCATGGGCAGTTCTTC. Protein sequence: CSARKDGTSGYHGQFF.

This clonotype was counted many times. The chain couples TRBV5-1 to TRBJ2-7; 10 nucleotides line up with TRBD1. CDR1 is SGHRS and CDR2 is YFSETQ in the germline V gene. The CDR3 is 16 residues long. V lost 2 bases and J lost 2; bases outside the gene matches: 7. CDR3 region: CASSLYRDRGTYEQYF. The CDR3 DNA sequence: TGCGCCAGCAGCTTATACCGGGACAGGGGAACCTACGAGCAGTACTTC.

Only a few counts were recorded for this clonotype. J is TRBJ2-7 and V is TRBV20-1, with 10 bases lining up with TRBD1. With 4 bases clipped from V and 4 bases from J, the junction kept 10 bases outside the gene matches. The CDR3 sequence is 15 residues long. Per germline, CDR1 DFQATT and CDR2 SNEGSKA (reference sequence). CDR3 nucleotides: TGCAGTGCTAATTCCGGGACAGGGGAAGGGTACGAGCAGTACTTC. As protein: CSANSGTGEGYEQYF.

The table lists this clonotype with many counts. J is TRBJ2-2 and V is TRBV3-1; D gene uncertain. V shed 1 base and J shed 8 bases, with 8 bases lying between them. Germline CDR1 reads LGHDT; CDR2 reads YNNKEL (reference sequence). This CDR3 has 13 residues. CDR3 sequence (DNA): TGTGCCAGCAGCCAAGCGCCCCGTGGGGAGCTGTTTTTT. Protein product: CASSQAPRGELFF.

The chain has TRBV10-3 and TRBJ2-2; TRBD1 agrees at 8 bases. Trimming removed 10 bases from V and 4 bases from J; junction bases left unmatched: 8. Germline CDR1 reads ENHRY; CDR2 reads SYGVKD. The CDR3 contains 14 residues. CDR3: CATSDRGGTGELFF. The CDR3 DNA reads TGTGCCACCTCCGACAGGGGAGGCACCGGGGAGCTGTTTTTT.

CDR3 protein: CASSQGVLGNQPQHF. The CDR3 region has the DNA TGCGCCAGCAGTCAGGGAGTATTGGGCAATCAGCCCCAGCATTTT. J is TRBJ1-5 and V is TRBV5-1; D might be TRBD1 (5 bases). The CDR3 sequence is 15 residues long. The V gene lost 5 bases and the J gene lost 2 bases, with 14 bases spanning the gap. Germline V gene data show CDR1 as SGHRS and CDR2 as YFSETQ. The variable domain in full, with the rest retrieved from reference TRBV5-1 and TRBJ1-5, is KAGVTQTPRYLIKTRGQQVTLSCSPISGHRSVSWYQQTPGQGLQFLFEYFSETQRNKGNFPGRFSGRQFSNSRSEMNVSTLELGDSALYLCASSQGVLGNQPQHFGDGTRLSIL.

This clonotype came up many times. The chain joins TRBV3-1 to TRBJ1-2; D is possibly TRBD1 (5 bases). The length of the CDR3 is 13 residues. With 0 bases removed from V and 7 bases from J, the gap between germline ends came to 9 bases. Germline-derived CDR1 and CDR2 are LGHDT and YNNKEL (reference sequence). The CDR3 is CASSQDPGTGYTF. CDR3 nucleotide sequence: TGTGCCAGCAGCCAAGATCCAGGGACTGGCTACACCTTC.

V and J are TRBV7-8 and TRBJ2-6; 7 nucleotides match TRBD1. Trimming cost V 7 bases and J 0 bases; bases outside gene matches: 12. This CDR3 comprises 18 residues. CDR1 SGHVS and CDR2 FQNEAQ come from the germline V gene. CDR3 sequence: CASIDKDRESSGANVLTF. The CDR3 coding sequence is TGTGCCAGCATCGATAAAGACAGGGAGAGCTCTGGGGCCAACGTCCTGACTTTC.

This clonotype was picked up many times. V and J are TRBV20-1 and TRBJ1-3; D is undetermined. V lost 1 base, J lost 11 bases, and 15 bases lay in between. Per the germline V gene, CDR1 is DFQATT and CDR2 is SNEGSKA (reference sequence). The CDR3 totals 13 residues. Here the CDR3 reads CSARAPDRSPIYF. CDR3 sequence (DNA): TGCAGTGCTAGAGCCCCTGACCGCAGCCCCATATATTTT.

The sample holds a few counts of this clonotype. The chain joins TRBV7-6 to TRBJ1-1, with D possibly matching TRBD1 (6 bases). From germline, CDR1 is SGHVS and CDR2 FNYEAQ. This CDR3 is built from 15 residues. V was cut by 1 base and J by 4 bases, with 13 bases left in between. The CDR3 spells CASSLGAGGVTEAFF. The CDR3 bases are TGTGCCAGCAGCTTAGGCGCTGGGGGCGTCACTGAAGCTTTCTTT.

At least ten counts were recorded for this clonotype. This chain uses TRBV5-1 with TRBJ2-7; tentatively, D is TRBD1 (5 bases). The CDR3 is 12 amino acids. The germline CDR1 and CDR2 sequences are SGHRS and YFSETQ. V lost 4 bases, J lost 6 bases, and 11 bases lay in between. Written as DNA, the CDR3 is TGCGCCAGCAGCGTTACAGGTGGCGAGCAGTACTTC. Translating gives CASSVTGGEQYF.

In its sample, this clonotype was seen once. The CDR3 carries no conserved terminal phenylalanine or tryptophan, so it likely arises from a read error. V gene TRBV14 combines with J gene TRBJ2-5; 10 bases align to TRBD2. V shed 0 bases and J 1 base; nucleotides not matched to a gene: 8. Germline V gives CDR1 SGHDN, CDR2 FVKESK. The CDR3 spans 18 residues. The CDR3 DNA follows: TGTGCCAGCAGCCAAGATTATTCGACTAGCGGGCTCCAAGAGACCCAGTACATC. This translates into CASSQDYSTSGLQETQYI.